This TCR beta chain emerged from a study of blood T cell repertoires in COVID-19. Profiled with immunoSEQ multiplex PCR; TCRdb holds only in-frame clones, not every one. The sample yields approximately 360,000 clones, about 90% seen once. The CDR3 has 16 amino acids. The germline V gene has CDR1 SNHLY and CDR2 FYNNEI. V lost 6 bases and J lost 0; bases outside the gene matches: 6. Sequenced input: peripheral blood. This receptor was identified in a man between 18 and 35 years old with active or convalescent COVID-19. The genes are TRBV2 and TRBJ2-3; 10 positions match TRBD2. CDR3 residues: CASRPLLAGSTDTQYF. CDR3 DNA sequence: TGTGCCAGCAGACCACTACTAGCGGGGAGCACAGATACGCAGTATTTT.